The next 27 T cell receptor beta chains were all read from a single sample in a study of glioma-infiltrating T cells after dendritic cell vaccination. Time point described: after dendritic cell vaccination, including at tumor progression/relapse. Generated by immunoSEQ multiplex PCR, the TCRdb table keeps only in-frame clones and is missing some. The table includes about 63,000 clones, about 83% detected once. The sequences come from blood, collected after dendritic cell vaccination. The origin of the receptors is a human donor with glioblastoma.

The V gene is TRBV11-2, the J gene TRBJ1-2; 8 nucleotides match TRBD1. Germline CDR1 SGHAT, CDR2 FQNNGV. Germline trimming cut 5 bases from V and 4 bases from J; bases unmatched to any gene: 9. This CDR3 is built from 15 residues. CDR3 coding DNA: TGTGCCAGCAGCCAGACCGCACAGGGGGGCTATGGCTACACCTTC. Translation: CASSQTAQGGYGYTF.

J is TRBJ2-4 and V is TRBV29-1; a possible D gene is TRBD1 (6 bases). Trimming cost V 6 bases and J 6 bases, with 12 bases left between them. From germline, CDR1 is SQVTM and CDR2 ANQGSEA. The CDR3 length is 12 residues. The CDR3 sequence: CSVEQGLNIQYF. The DNA for the CDR3 is TGCAGCGTCGAGCAGGGGTTAAACATTCAGTACTTC.

V gene TRBV7-2 combines with J gene TRBJ1-1, with 9 bases aligning to TRBD1. J was trimmed by 4 bases and V by 5 bases; bases with no gene match: 11. The CDR3 loop spans 16 amino acids. CDR1 and CDR2 (germline): SGHTA, FQGNSA. The CDR3: CASSPGTGYGSTEAFF. DNA of the CDR3: TGTGCCAGCAGCCCGGGGACAGGGTACGGGAGCACTGAAGCTTTCTTT. The variable domain in full, with the rest retrieved from reference TRBV7-2 and TRBJ1-1, is GAGVSQSPSNKVTEKGKDVELRCDPISGHTALYWYRQSLGQGLEFLIYFQGNSAPDKSGLPSDRFSAERTGGSVSTLTIQRTQQEDSAVYLCASSPGTGYGSTEAFFGQGTRLTVV.

This chain joins TRBV11-3 and TRBJ2-3; D is undetermined. CDR1 is SGHNT and CDR2 is YENEEA in the germline V gene. CDR3 length: 13 amino acids. V lost 1 base to trimming and J lost 8 bases, with 10 bases between them. For the CDR3, the DNA is TGTGCCAGCAGCTTAGCAGTCCGTGGTACGCAGTATTTT. Its protein is CASSLAVRGTQYF.

The chain uses TRBV30 and TRBJ2-1, with 7 bases aligning to TRBD2. The germline CDR1 and CDR2 sequences are GTSNPN and SVGIG (reference sequence). The CDR3 runs 13 residues. With 0 bases clipped from V and 10 bases from J, the junction kept 6 bases outside the gene matches. CDR3 coding DNA: TGTGCCTGGAGTGTGGGAGGGGATGGGGAGCAGTTCTTC. Encoded protein: CAWSVGGDGEQFF.

The rearrangement uses TRBV6-5 and TRBJ1-5, with a weak D call TRBD1 (5 bases). Germline V gene sequence: CDR1 MNHEY, CDR2 SVGAGI. The V end lost 6 bases, the J end lost 0 bases, and 12 bases lay between the germline ends. This CDR3 has 15 amino acids. The CDR3 protein is CASRLGAYSNQPQHF. The CDR3 DNA follows: TGTGCCAGCAGGTTAGGGGCTTATAGCAATCAGCCCCAGCATTTT.

The genes are TRBV9 and TRBJ1-6, with 8 bases aligning to TRBD1. The V and J ends lost 3 bases and 5 bases, in that order; junction bases with no gene match: 4. This CDR3 region has 15 residues. Looked up from germline, CDR1 is SGDLS and CDR2 is YYNGEE. CDR3 loop: CASSARTGNNSPLHF. The DNA of the CDR3 is TGTGCCAGCAGCGCCAGGACAGGGAATAATTCACCCCTCCACTTT. The variable domain in full, with the rest retrieved from reference TRBV9 and TRBJ1-6, is DSGVTQTPKHLITATGQRVTLRCSPRSGDLSVYWYQQSLDQGLQFLIQYYNGEERAKGNILERFSAQQFPDLHSELNLSSLELGDSALYFCASSARTGNNSPLHFGNGTRLTVT.

The chain couples TRBV7-9 to TRBJ2-7, with D possibly being TRBD1 (7 bases). Trimming took 1 base from V and 4 from J, leaving 14 bases between them. The CDR3 totals 15 residues. Germline V CDR1 and CDR2: SEHNR, FQNEAQ (reference sequence). The chain's CDR3 is CASSLGGQGGYEQYF. The CDR3 DNA follows: TGTGCCAGCAGCTTAGGGGGGCAGGGGGGTTACGAGCAGTACTTC.

The gene calls are TRBV7-2 and TRBJ2-5, with a possible D match to TRBD2 (6 bases). CDR1 is SGHTA and CDR2 is FQGNSA in the germline V gene. The CDR3 has 13 amino acids. The ends were cut back, 5 bases at V and 2 bases at J, with 9 bases in the middle. The CDR3 is CASSRGSQETQYF. The CDR3 coding sequence is TGTGCCAGCAGCCGGGGGTCACAAGAGACCCAGTACTTC.

This clone was counted between two and nine times. This chain links TRBV5-5 with TRBJ2-7; D is undetermined. The V gene's germline CDR1 is SGHKS and CDR2 YYEKEE (reference sequence). V lost 4 bases and J 5 bases, leaving 13 bases between the germline ends. The CDR3 contains 13 residues. CDR3 nucleotides: TGTGCCAGCAGCCAAGAGCTGGTAAACGAGCAGTACTTC. Protein product: CASSQELVNEQYF.

This chain links TRBV11-3 with TRBJ2-5; perhaps TRBD2 as D (5 bases). V lost 4 bases to trimming and J lost 4 bases, with 13 bases between them. Germline assignment: CDR1 SGHNT and CDR2 YENEEA. CDR3 length: 14 amino acids. CDR3 protein: CASSSTRGPETQYF. The CDR3 nucleotides are TGTGCCAGCAGCTCCACTAGAGGGCCAGAGACCCAGTACTTC.

The CDR3 nucleotides are TGCGCCAGCAGCTTCTCGGGACAGGGCCTACAAGAGACCCAGTACTTC. Translated, it gives CASSFSGQGLQETQYF. The chain employs TRBV5-1 and TRBJ2-5, with 9 bases fitting TRBD1. Germline values: CDR1 SGHRS, CDR2 YFSETQ. The ends lost 2 bases at V and 2 bases at J; junction bases unmatched: 7. The length of the CDR3 is 16 residues.

V and J are TRBV7-9 and TRBJ1-1; 7 bases are a match to TRBD1. Germline V gene lookup returns CDR1 SEHNR and CDR2 FQNEAQ (reference sequence). The CDR3 extends over 16 amino acids. The trim removed 2 bases at V and 10 bases at J, leaving 16 bases unmatched. The CDR3 is CASSLSKTTGKVGAFF. For the CDR3, the DNA is TGTGCCAGCAGCTTATCGAAGACGACAGGGAAGGTGGGAGCTTTCTTT. The full variable domain, rest sourced from reference TRBV7-9 and TRBJ1-1, is DTGVSQNPRHKITKRGQNVTFRCDPISEHNRLYWYRQTLGQGPEFLTYFQNEAQLEKSRLLSDRFSAERPKGSFSTLEIQRTEQGDSAMYLCASSLSKTTGKVGAFFGQGTRLTVV.

The chain combines TRBV7-9 with TRBJ2-7; TRBD2 is a possible D gene (5 bases). Trimming took off 2 bases at V and 5 bases at J, with 10 bases between the two ends. Germline CDR1 reads SEHNR; CDR2 reads FQNEAQ (reference sequence). The CDR3 is 13 amino acids. CDR3 residues: CASSLSSGNEQYF. In DNA, the CDR3 is TGTGCCAGCAGCTTATCTTCCGGGAACGAGCAGTACTTC.

This chain connects TRBV2 to TRBJ1-5; D might be TRBD1 (5 bases). The CDR3 loop spans 15 amino acids. Looked up from germline, CDR1 is SNHLY and CDR2 is FYNNEI. The ends were cut back, 6 bases at V and 1 base at J, with 13 bases in the middle. The chain's CDR3 is CASRRRGMSNQPQHF. The CDR3 DNA sequence: TGTGCCAGCAGAAGAAGGGGAATGAGCAATCAGCCCCAGCATTTT.

The chain employs TRBV11-2 and TRBJ1-4; D not resolved. V lost 7 bases, J lost 8 bases, and 14 bases lay in between. Looked up from germline, CDR1 is SGHAT and CDR2 is FQNNGV. CDR3 length: 13 residues. CDR3 sequence (DNA): TGTGCCAGCAAGTGGGCCGGCGGGGAAAAACTGTTTTTT. Its protein product is CASKWAGGEKLFF.

J is TRBJ1-3 and V is TRBV2; 9 bases map to TRBD1. The CDR3 sequence is 16 residues long. Germline trimming cut 6 bases from V and 2 bases from J; bases unmatched to any gene: 8. CDR1 is SNHLY and CDR2 is FYNNEI in the germline V gene. The CDR3 DNA is TGTGCCAGCAGGGACAGGGGAATCCTGGCTGGAAACACCATATATTTT. It specifies CASRDRGILAGNTIYF.

The rearrangement links TRBV19 to TRBJ1-2, with a possible D match to TRBD1 (6 bases). V gave up 5 bases and J gave up 3 bases, with 16 bases separating them. CDR3 length equals 15 residues. From germline, CDR1 is LNHDA and CDR2 SQIVND (reference sequence). Here the CDR3 DNA reads TGTGCCAGTAGTGAGTGGACAGCGGTGGACTATGGCTACACCTTC. It codes for CASSEWTAVDYGYTF.

V gene TRBV19 combines with J gene TRBJ1-5; D is perhaps TRBD1 (6 bases). The germline V gene encodes CDR1 LNHDA and CDR2 SQIVND (reference sequence). The CDR3 spans 14 residues. The germline V and J ends were trimmed by 5 bases and 4 bases, with 12 bases remaining between them. CDR3: CASSVRTDNQPQHF. The CDR3, as DNA: TGTGCCAGTAGTGTCCGGACAGATAATCAGCCCCAGCATTTT. The variable domain in full, completed from reference TRBV19 and TRBJ1-5, reads DGGITQSPKYLFRKEGQNVTLSCEQNLNHDAMYWYRQDPGQGLRLIYYSQIVNDFQKGDIAEGYSVSREKKESFPLTVTSAQKNPTAFYLCASSVRTDNQPQHFGDGTRLSIL.

The chain has TRBV5-6 and TRBJ2-1; 9 positions match TRBD2. The CDR3 is made up of 17 amino acids. The V and J ends lost 2 bases and 1 base, in that order; junction bases with no gene match: 7. Germline CDR1 is SGHDT and CDR2 is YYEEEE. The CDR3 is CASSFLGGGASYNEQFF. DNA of the CDR3: TGTGCCAGCAGCTTTCTCGGCGGGGGGGCTTCCTACAATGAGCAGTTCTTC.

The genes are TRBV6-1 and TRBJ1-2, with 10 bases fitting TRBD1. Germline V gene sequence: CDR1 MNHNS, CDR2 SASEGT. This CDR3 spans 15 amino acids. Trimming at V came to 6 bases and at J to 6 bases, leaving 10 bases not matched to a gene. DNA of the CDR3: TGTGCCAGCAGGGGACAGGGGACAGGTGGGGATGGCTACACCTTC. This encodes CASRGQGTGGDGYTF.

This rearrangement joins TRBV7-9 to TRBJ2-7, with D possibly matching TRBD1 (6 bases). V lost 3 bases, J lost 7 bases, and 13 bases lay in between. Germline V gene data show CDR1 as SEHNR and CDR2 as FQNEAQ (reference sequence). This CDR3 region has 13 residues. The CDR3 loop is CASSLAGVQEQYF. In DNA, the CDR3 is TGTGCCAGCAGCTTGGCAGGGGTTCAGGAGCAGTACTTC.

The chain combines TRBV10-3 with TRBJ1-5, with D perhaps matching TRBD1 (5 bases). The V gene's germline CDR1 is ENHRY and CDR2 SYGVKD. The CDR3 consists of 13 residues. The V and J ends lost 5 bases and 3 bases respectively, with 8 bases between them. The CDR3 region has the DNA TGTGCCATCAGTTCGGACACCAATCAGCCCCAGCATTTT. Translated: CAISSDTNQPQHF.

The rearrangement uses TRBV6-5 and TRBJ1-4, with D perhaps TRBD1 (6 bases). This CDR3 comprises 16 residues. Deletions cut 4 bases from V and 3 bases from J, with 15 bases between. Germline CDR1 MNHEY, CDR2 SVGAGI. CDR3 sequence reads: CASSWAKTGANEKLFF. The CDR3 nucleotides are TGTGCCAGCAGTTGGGCAAAGACAGGAGCTAATGAAAAACTGTTTTTT.

The chain employs TRBV2 and TRBJ1-3; TRBD1 agrees at 10 bases. Germline CDR1 and CDR2: SNHLY and FYNNEI. After removal of 6 bases from V and 4 bases from J, the junction contained 6 bases not matched to a gene. This CDR3 has 15 residues. The CDR3, as DNA: TGTGCCAGCAGCGCCGGGACAGGGGCCGGAAACACCATATATTTT. Translated, it gives CASSAGTGAGNTIYF.

The gene calls are TRBV5-4 and TRBJ1-1; possibly TRBD1 for D (6 bases). V was pared by 2 bases and J by 4 bases, with 12 bases between. CDR1 is SGHNT, CDR2 YYREEE, per germline (reference sequence). The CDR3 is made up of 14 amino acids. The CDR3 spells CASSFGGLSTEAFF. Written as DNA, the CDR3 is TGTGCCAGCAGCTTCGGGGGGCTTAGCACTGAAGCTTTCTTT. Full variable domain (remainder filled in from reference TRBV5-4 and TRBJ1-1): ETGVTQSPTHLIKTRGQQVTLRCSSQSGHNTVSWYQQALGQGPQFIFQYYREEENGRGNFPPRFSGLQFPNYSSELNVNALELDDSALYLCASSFGGLSTEAFFGQGTRLTVV.

This chain links TRBV12-5 with TRBJ1-1, with D unresolved. From germline, CDR1 is LGHNT and CDR2 FRNRAP. Deletions cut 3 bases from V and 1 base from J, with 9 bases between. CDR3 size: 14 residues. This CDR3 reads CASGLPTRNTEAFF. The CDR3 coding sequence is TGTGCTAGTGGTTTACCCACCAGGAACACTGAAGCTTTCTTT.